The text below deals with one TCR beta chain. Positive CCR7 selection of CD45RO-negative cells yielded the naive CD8 cells, and terminally differentiated effector memory CD45RA+ cells were excluded. Assay: immunoSEQ multiplex PCR; the TCRdb copy retains only in-frame clones and omits some. The data hold under 600,000 clones, with roughly 98% observed a single time. These data come from a study of shared clonotypes between healthy human individuals. Trimming pared 4 bases from V and 0 bases from J, leaving 15 bases between. The CDR3 totals 16 residues. Germline assignment: CDR1 SEHNR and CDR2 FQNEAQ (reference sequence).

The V and J genes are TRBV7-9 and TRBJ1-2; D unclear. The sample consisted of naive CD8+ T cells sorted from blood. The clonotype comes from a man younger than 40 in good health. The CDR3 sequence: CASSSNRDTSNYGYTF. The CDR3 nucleotides read TGTGCCAGCAGCTCGAACCGGGATACCTCTAACTATGGCTACACCTTC.